These 5 T cell receptor beta chains originate from one sample sequenced in a study of OX40 agonist ivuxolimab in advanced cancers. Produced via immunoSEQ multiplex PCR; TCRdb's table is partial and in-frame only. Found here are 35,000 or so clones, around 82% of them singletons; the top ten hold roughly 23%. The material was CD4+ or CD8+ T cells sorted from blood, obtained in a trial of the OX40 agonist ivuxolimab. The receptors were gathered from an adult with an advanced solid tumor such as melanoma, head and neck, liver or kidney cancer.

The chain uses TRBV6-6 and TRBJ2-5, with 7 positions matching TRBD1. V shed 2 bases, J shed 5 bases, and the junction held 8 bases outside the gene matches. This CDR3 spans 15 amino acids. From germline, CDR1 is MNHNY and CDR2 SVGAGI (reference sequence). The CDR3 region is CASSYMAGGVETQYF. CDR3 nucleotides: TGTGCCAGCAGTTACATGGCAGGGGGTGTGGAGACCCAGTACTTC.

This clone turned up a few times. The rearrangement joins TRBV19 to TRBJ2-1, with D possibly called TRBD1 or TRBD2 (5 bases each). From germline, CDR1 is LNHDA and CDR2 SQIVND (reference sequence). The CDR3 is 13 amino acids. V was pared by 3 bases and J by 8 bases, with 11 bases between. The CDR3 sequence: CASSMGVGDEQFF. In DNA form, the CDR3 reads TGTGCCAGTAGTATGGGGGTTGGGGATGAGCAGTTCTTC. The full variable domain, rest sourced from reference TRBV19 and TRBJ2-1, is DGGITQSPKYLFRKEGQNVTLSCEQNLNHDAMYWYRQDPGQGLRLIYYSQIVNDFQKGDIAEGYSVSREKKESFPLTVTSAQKNPTAFYLCASSMGVGDEQFFGPGTRLTVL.

The gene calls are TRBV4-1 and TRBJ2-7; D is possibly TRBD1 (6 bases). CDR1 and CDR2 from the germline V gene are MGHRA and YSYEKL. V lost 0 bases and J 3 bases, leaving 9 bases between the germline ends. CDR3 length equals 14 residues. The CDR3 sequence: CASSQDAGVYEQYF. The CDR3 bases are TGCGCCAGCAGCCAAGATGCAGGGGTCTACGAGCAGTACTTC.

Notes on this clone: This CDR3 is also generated by other DNA sequences in the sample. This sequence joins TRBV4-1 and TRBJ2-3, with 8 bases fitting TRBD2. CDR3 length: 17 amino acids. With 1 base clipped from V and 0 bases from J, the junction kept 6 bases outside the gene matches. Per the germline V gene, CDR1 is MGHRA and CDR2 is YSYEKL. Here the CDR3 DNA reads TGCGCCAGCAGCCAAGGGGCGGCGGGGGGTAGCACAGATACGCAGTATTTT. This sequence encodes CASSQGAAGGSTDTQYF.

V is TRBV4-1 and J is TRBJ2-7, with D maybe TRBD1 (6 bases). CDR3 length equals 16 residues. Germline lookup yields CDR1 MGHRA and CDR2 YSYEKL. The V and J ends lost 1 base and 0 bases respectively, with 13 bases between them. The CDR3 DNA follows: TGCGCCAGCAGCCAAGTGATTCAGGGGAACTCCTACGAGCAGTACTTC. This gives the protein CASSQVIQGNSYEQYF.